This TCR beta chain comes out of a study of cytomegalovirus exposure and HLA in healthy donors. Findings and limits, study-wide: Later analysis demonstrated an association between a missense DCLRE1C variant and TCR beta V- and J-gene trimming.

In this sample, this clone turned up a few times. What it recognizes is unknown. CDR3 length equals 11 residues. Germline V gene lookup returns CDR1 MDHEN and CDR2 SYDVKM. Trimming removed 7 bases from V and 2 bases from J, with 5 bases in between. It was with 60 Vbeta and 13 Jbeta primers that the PCR ran. Measured with immunoSEQ multiplex PCR; TCRdb has only the in-frame clones, and not every one. The data show approximately 89,000 clones, under 75% seen once. The sequenced material came from PBMCs. This clonotype originated in a female donor in good health and CMV-seronegative. The chain recombines TRBV28 with TRBJ1-2; D is undetermined. CDR3 bases: TGTGCCAGCAACCAGAACTATGGCTACACCTTC. It encodes CASNQNYGYTF.